This T cell receptor (beta chain) was recorded in a study of OX40 agonist ivuxolimab in advanced cancers. Comments on this clone: No antigen is known for it.

Data came from immunoSEQ multiplex PCR; TCRdb stores just in-frame clones and leaves some out. The sample includes about 67,000 clones, 87% of them seen just once. On cycle 4 day 1 and cycle 7 day 1, as well as at baseline, blood was sampled. Germline V gene sequence: CDR1 SQVTM, CDR2 ANQGSEA. CDR3 size: 13 residues. The ends lost 2 bases at V and 4 bases at J; junction bases unmatched: 4. Study-level points and caveats: Expansion of clones was among the lowest in partial responders at 0.1-3.0 mg/kg. The mean number of expanded clones was higher in CD8+ T cells than in CD4+.

The sequence was obtained from an adult with an advanced solid tumor such as melanoma, head and neck, liver or kidney cancer. Sequenced here: CD4+ or CD8+ T cells sorted from blood, sampled in a trial of the OX40 agonist ivuxolimab. The genes are TRBV29-1 and TRBJ1-2, with 7 bases matching TRBD1. DNA of the CDR3: TGCAGCGTTGAATCGGGACAGAGCTATGGCTACACCTTC. This gives the protein CSVESGQSYGYTF.